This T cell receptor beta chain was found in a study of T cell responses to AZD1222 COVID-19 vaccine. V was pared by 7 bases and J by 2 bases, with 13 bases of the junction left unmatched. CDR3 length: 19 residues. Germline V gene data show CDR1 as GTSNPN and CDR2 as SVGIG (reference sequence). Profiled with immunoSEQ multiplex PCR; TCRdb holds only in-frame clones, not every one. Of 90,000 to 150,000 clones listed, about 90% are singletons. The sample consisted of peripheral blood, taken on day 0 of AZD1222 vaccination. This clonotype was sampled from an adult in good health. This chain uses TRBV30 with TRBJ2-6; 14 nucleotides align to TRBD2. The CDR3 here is CAFNRFPGLAGAGANVLTF. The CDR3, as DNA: TGTGCCTTCAACCGCTTCCCGGGACTAGCGGGAGCTGGGGCCAACGTCCTGACTTTC. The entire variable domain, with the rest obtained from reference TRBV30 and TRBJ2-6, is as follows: SQTIHQWPATLVQPVGSPLSLECTVEGTSNPNLYWYRQAAGRGLQLLFYSVGIGQISSEVPQNLSASRPQDRQFILSSKKLLLSDSGFYLCAFNRFPGLAGAGANVLTFGAGSRLTVL.